This is a list of T cell receptor beta chains from one sample in a study of shared clonotypes between healthy human individuals. Sequencing used immunoSEQ multiplex PCR; TCRdb keeps in-frame clones, though not all of them. The sample shows some 360,000 clones, around four fifths of them seen only once. Source material: memory CD4+ T cells sorted from blood. The receptors here all came from a man younger than 40 in good health. The CDR3 runs from the conserved cysteine through the conserved F or W. D genes are given only for firm matches. Only some rows state a clone size, as once, few, many or a class for expanded clones.

CDR3 length	J gene	clone size	D gene	V gene	CDR3 DNA	CDR3 protein
14	TRBJ2-2	-	-	TRBV9	TGTGCCAGCAGCGTAGGGCCACCTCCCGGGGAGCTGTTTTTT	CASSVGPPPGELFF
16	TRBJ2-7	-	-	TRBV4-3	TGCGCCAGCAGCCAAGATTTGGGGGCCTCGGGCTACGAGCAGTACTTC	CASSQDLGASGYEQYF
9	TRBJ2-1	few	-	TRBV2	TGTGCCAGCAATCTCCTCCAGTTCTTC	CASNLLQFF
16	TRBJ1-5	-	TRBD1	TRBV7-8	TGTGCCAGCAGCCAAGCGGACAGGGGAGGAGGGAAGCCCCAGCATTTT	CASSQADRGGGKPQHF
11	TRBJ2-7	-	-	TRBV6-6	TGTGCCAGCAGTTACTCGAGCGAGCAGTACTTC	CASSYSSEQYF
19	TRBJ2-7	-	TRBD2	TRBV4-2	TGTGCCAGCAGCCAAACCGACTGGCGGGGGGCCGGTGTTGGGTACGAGCAGTACTTC	CASSQTDWRGAGVGYEQYF
14	TRBJ2-1	-	TRBD2	TRBV29-1	TGCAGCGTTGCTAGCGGGAGCTCCTACAATGAGCAGTTCTTC	CSVASGSSYNEQFF
13	TRBJ2-1	-	-	TRBV5-1	TGCGCCAGCAGCGTCGCGGACTACAATGAGCAGTTCTTC	CASSVADYNEQFF
16	TRBJ2-5	-	-	TRBV11-2	TGTGCCAGCAGCTTATCTCGGGGCAGCGTTGTGGAGACCCAGTACTTC	CASSLSRGSVVETQYF
12	TRBJ1-4	-	-	TRBV18	TGTGCCAGCTCGCCCAATGGGGAGAAACTGTTTTTT	CASSPNGEKLFF
16	TRBJ2-7	-	TRBD2	TRBV5-4	TGTGCCAGCAGCCGGGCATTTTCTAGCGGGAGTTACGAGCAGTACTTC	CASSRAFSSGSYEQYF
15	TRBJ2-7	few	TRBD2	TRBV5-4	TGTGCCAGCAGCTGGGGGGGGACTAGTTCCTACGAGCAGTACTTC	CASSWGGTSSYEQYF
11	TRBJ1-2	few	-	TRBV20-1	TGCCAAGGGCCGAATTCCGATGGCTACACCTTC	CQGPNSDGYTF
15	TRBJ2-7	-	-	TRBV4-3	TGCGCCAGCAGCCAAGATCTGGGGAATACCTACGAGCAGTACTTC	CASSQDLGNTYEQYF
14	TRBJ2-1	once	-	TRBV29-1	TGCAGCGTTGTGGGCGGAAATAAGGCGAATGAGCAGTTCTTC	CSVVGGNKANEQFF
18	TRBJ2-7	-	TRBD2	TRBV15	TGTGCCACCAGCGGGGCGGGGAGCGGGAGGGCCCTTGGGTACGAGCAGTACTTC	CATSGAGSGRALGYEQYF
14	TRBJ2-7	-	-	TRBV5-1	TGCGCCAGCAGCTTGGGGGGTACACACGACGAGCAGTACTTC	CASSLGGTHDEQYF
14	TRBJ1-4	-	TRBD1	TRBV6-5	TGTGCCAGCAGTTCCGGACAGGGAAGGGAAAAACTGTTTTTT	CASSSGQGREKLFF
14	TRBJ1-1	once	-	TRBV15	TGTGCCACCAGCAGAGAACAGGGTAACACTGAAGCTTTCTTT	CATSREQGNTEAFF
17	TRBJ2-7	-	-	TRBV27	TGTGCCAGCAGTTTTCGGGGAGGCACCCCCTTGGCCTACGAGCAGTACTTC	CASSFRGGTPLAYEQYF
14	TRBJ2-1	-	-	TRBV5-1	TGCGCCAGCAGCTTGGCCTCGGAAGACAATGAGCAGTTCTTC	CASSLASEDNEQFF
13	TRBJ2-3	-	TRBD2	TRBV11-3	TGTGCCAGCAGCTTTCCCGGGGGGGATACGCAGTATTTT	CASSFPGGDTQYF
15	TRBJ2-7	once	TRBD2	TRBV27	TGTGCCAGCAGTCTTAGAGGGACTAGCGGTTTCGAGCAGTACTTC	CASSLRGTSGFEQYF
19	TRBJ2-1	-	TRBD2	TRBV14	TGTGCCAGCAGCCAGGTTTTAGCGGGAACCTTCCAATACTACAATGAGCAGTTCTTC	CASSQVLAGTFQYYNEQFF
15	TRBJ2-5	-	-	TRBV2	TGTGCCAGCAGTGAAGGAACGCGGCACGCAGAGACCCAGTACTTC	CASSEGTRHAETQYF
15	TRBJ2-4	few	TRBD1	TRBV5-4	TGTGCCAGCAGCTTGCCACAGGGGGGTATGAACATTCAGTACTTC	CASSLPQGGMNIQYF
16	TRBJ2-4	-	TRBD2	TRBV6-6	TGTGCCAGCAGAATTTACTCGACTAGCGGAAAAAACATTCAGTACTTC	CASRIYSTSGKNIQYF
15	TRBJ1-1	-	TRBD1	TRBV28	TGTGCCAGTAGACAGGGGGCCCTAGCGGGCACTGAAGCTTTCTTT	CASRQGALAGTEAFF
14	TRBJ2-7	-	TRBD1	TRBV25-1	TGTGCCAGCAGTGACCCAGGGGGTAAGAACGAGCAGTACTTC	CASSDPGGKNEQYF
16	TRBJ2-1	-	TRBD2	TRBV9	TGTGCCAGCAGCGTAGCGCCGGGACTAGCGCTCAATGAGCAGTTCTTC	CASSVAPGLALNEQFF
15	TRBJ1-4	-	-	TRBV7-9	TGTGCCAGCAGTTTTGATTGGGGTCCCAATGAAAAACTGTTTTTT	CASSFDWGPNEKLFF
15	TRBJ1-6	-	TRBD1	TRBV5-1	TGCGCCAGCAGCACAGGACAGGGGGAAGGTTCACCCCTCCACTTT	CASSTGQGEGSPLHF
15	TRBJ2-2	-	-	TRBV27	TGTGCCAGCAGTTTACGGCGGGATCCGACCGGGGAGCTGTTTTTT	CASSLRRDPTGELFF
14	TRBJ2-1	-	TRBD2	TRBV6-1	TGTGCCAGCAAAAGAGCGGGATTTTACAATGAGCAGTTCTTC	CASKRAGFYNEQFF
15	TRBJ2-1	-	TRBD1	TRBV2	TGTGCCAGCAAGGACAGGGAACGATCCTACAATGAGCAGTTCTTC	CASKDRERSYNEQFF
16	TRBJ1-2	-	-	TRBV6-8	TGTGCCAGCAGTTACATATCCGAACTGACCCCTATCGGCTACACCTTC	CASSYISELTPIGYTF
15	TRBJ2-3	-	-	TRBV5-4	TGTGCCAGCAGCTTGGATGTTAGCGACACAGATACGCAGTATTTT	CASSLDVSDTDTQYF
16	TRBJ1-4	few	-	TRBV7-9	TGTGCCAGCAGCTTATCCCGCGGGGCAACTAATGAAAAACTGTTTTTT	CASSLSRGATNEKLFF
16	TRBJ2-1	-	TRBD1	TRBV27	TGTGCCAGCCTTCTATCGCGGGACAGGGATTCTAATGAGCAGTTCTTC	CASLLSRDRDSNEQFF
15	TRBJ2-7	-	TRBD1	TRBV5-5	TGTGCCAGCAGACCTGGACAGGGTGCGTCCTACGAGCAGTACTTC	CASRPGQGASYEQYF
15	TRBJ2-3	-	TRBD2	TRBV10-1	TGCGCCAGCAGTGTTGTCGCGGGAGATAGGGATACGCAGTATTTT	CASSVVAGDRDTQYF
17	TRBJ2-7	-	TRBD2	TRBV6-1	TGTGCCAGCAGTGAAGCGCCGCGTGGCGGGAGTTGGGTCGAGCAGTACTTC	CASSEAPRGGSWVEQYF
12	TRBJ2-7	-	-	TRBV6-1	TGTGCCAGCAGCAAGCAGGGGGGCGAGCAGTACTTC	CASSKQGGEQYF
15	TRBJ2-1	-	TRBD2	TRBV5-1	TGCGCCAGCAGCTTGGCTAGCGGGAGTAGGAATGAGCAGTTCTTC	CASSLASGSRNEQFF
17	TRBJ2-5	-	-	TRBV5-1	TGCGCCAGCAGCTTGAGGGGAATCTCCGGGACGGAAGAGACCCAGTACTTC	CASSLRGISGTEETQYF